The rows below give T cell receptor beta chains drawn from one sample of a study of vaccination effects on CD4 cells after COVID-19. These receptors have no known antigen. Libraries were prepared by immunoSEQ multiplex PCR; TCRdb keeps only in-frame clonotypes and omits some of them. The sample consists of 55,000 to 75,000 clones, over 65% of them appearing once. Sequencing used CD4+ T cells from PBMCs cultured with HCoV-OC43 spike peptides, obtained before COVID-19 vaccination. The origin of the receptors is a human donor who received a COVID-19 vaccine. Each CDR3 is given with its conserved first and last residue. D genes are given only for firm matches. Only some rows state a clone size, as once, few, many or a class for expanded clones.

v_gene: TRBV7-2
abundance: once
d_gene: TRBD1
j_gene: TRBJ2-2
CDR3nt: TGTGCCAGCAGCTTCCCATCCGGGACAGGGGGGACCGGGGAGCTGTTTTTT
CDR3aa: CASSFPSGTGGTGELFF

v_gene: TRBV18
abundance: -
d_gene: -
j_gene: TRBJ2-2
CDR3nt: TGTGCCAGCTCACGTCAGGGGACCCTTACTAAGAACACCGGGGAGCTGTTTTTT
CDR3aa: CASSRQGTLTKNTGELFF

v_gene: TRBV11-2
abundance: -
d_gene: -
j_gene: TRBJ2-3
CDR3nt: TGTGCCAGCAGCTTAGGAGTACCCGATACGCAGTATTTT
CDR3aa: CASSLGVPDTQYF

v_gene: TRBV19
abundance: -
d_gene: -
j_gene: TRBJ1-3
CDR3nt: TGTGCCAGTAGTACAGGGATCTCTGGAAACACCATATATTTT
CDR3aa: CASSTGISGNTIYF

v_gene: TRBV12-5
abundance: -
d_gene: TRBD1
j_gene: TRBJ2-3
CDR3nt: TGTGCTAGTGGTCCGGACAGGGCTTCAGATACGCAGTATTTT
CDR3aa: CASGPDRASDTQYF

v_gene: TRBV24-1
abundance: -
d_gene: TRBD1
j_gene: TRBJ2-2
CDR3nt: TGTGCCACCAGTGATCCCCGGACAGGGAACACCGGGGAGCTGTTTTTT
CDR3aa: CATSDPRTGNTGELFF

v_gene: TRBV7-9
abundance: -
d_gene: -
j_gene: TRBJ1-1
CDR3nt: TGTGCCAGCAGCTTTACTGAACTCACTGAAGCTTTCTTT
CDR3aa: CASSFTELTEAFF

v_gene: TRBV27
abundance: -
d_gene: TRBD1
j_gene: TRBJ1-6
CDR3nt: TGTGCCAGCAGTCCCCGAACAGGGGCGAATTCACCCCTCCACTTT
CDR3aa: CASSPRTGANSPLHF

v_gene: TRBV3-1/TRBV3-2
abundance: few
d_gene: TRBD2
j_gene: TRBJ2-1
CDR3nt: TGTGCCAGCAGCCTAACTAGCGGGGGGCTTGGGGAGCAGTTCTTC
CDR3aa: CASSLTSGGLGEQFF

v_gene: TRBV4-3
abundance: -
d_gene: -
j_gene: TRBJ2-3
CDR3nt: TGCGCCAGCAGCCAACACCGGGACACAAGCACAGATACGCAGTATTTT
CDR3aa: CASSQHRDTSTDTQYF

v_gene: TRBV6-2/TRBV6-3
abundance: -
d_gene: TRBD2
j_gene: TRBJ2-2
CDR3nt: TGTGCCAGCAGTTTACCCAGCGGGGGGACAACCGGGGAGCTGTTTTTT
CDR3aa: CASSLPSGGTTGELFF

v_gene: TRBV19
abundance: -
d_gene: -
j_gene: TRBJ1-5
CDR3nt: TGTGCCAGTAGTATTTTGTCTCAGCCCCAGCATTTT
CDR3aa: CASSILSQPQHF

v_gene: TRBV5-1
abundance: few
d_gene: -
j_gene: TRBJ1-1
CDR3nt: TGCGCCAGCAGCTTGGTTGGCAGCAACACTGAAGCTTTCTTT
CDR3aa: CASSLVGSNTEAFF

v_gene: TRBV7-2
abundance: few
d_gene: -
j_gene: TRBJ1-5
CDR3nt: TGTGCCAGCAGCTCCGGGACCCCGAGGGGAGGCAATCAGCCCCAGCATTTT
CDR3aa: CASSSGTPRGGNQPQHF

v_gene: TRBV21-1
abundance: -
d_gene: -
j_gene: TRBJ2-5
CDR3nt: TGTGCCAGCAACCATAGGGGGACTAGCGGGGGCCAAGAGACCCAGTACTTC
CDR3aa: CASNHRGTSGGQETQYF

v_gene: TRBV6-5
abundance: -
d_gene: -
j_gene: TRBJ2-3
CDR3nt: TGTGCCAGCAGGATAGCGGGCACAGATACGCAGTATTTT
CDR3aa: CASRIAGTDTQYF

v_gene: TRBV4-2
abundance: -
d_gene: -
j_gene: TRBJ2-3
CDR3nt: TGTGCCAGCAGCCAACAACCGGGAGATACGCAGTATTTT
CDR3aa: CASSQQPGDTQYF

v_gene: TRBV2
abundance: -
d_gene: TRBD1
j_gene: TRBJ1-5
CDR3nt: TGTGCCAGCAGTTCGACAGGGGGCGTGGGTGATCAGCCCCAGCATTTT
CDR3aa: CASSSTGGVGDQPQHF

v_gene: TRBV7-9
abundance: -
d_gene: TRBD1
j_gene: TRBJ2-5
CDR3nt: TGTGCCAGCAGACAGGGGGCTGAGGAGACCCAGTACTTC
CDR3aa: CASRQGAEETQYF

v_gene: TRBV4-1
abundance: -
d_gene: -
j_gene: TRBJ1-1
CDR3nt: TGCGCCAGCAGCCAAGATCGGGGGACAAACACTGAAGCTTTCTTT
CDR3aa: CASSQDRGTNTEAFF

v_gene: TRBV3-1/TRBV3-2
abundance: -
d_gene: TRBD1
j_gene: TRBJ2-4
CDR3nt: TGTGCCAGCAGCCGCTCGGGACAGAACATTCAGTACTTC
CDR3aa: CASSRSGQNIQYF

v_gene: TRBV28
abundance: -
d_gene: -
j_gene: TRBJ1-2
CDR3nt: TGTGCCAGCAGTTTTTCGGCAACTAACTATGGCTACACCTTC
CDR3aa: CASSFSATNYGYTF

v_gene: TRBV19
abundance: -
d_gene: -
j_gene: TRBJ1-2
CDR3nt: TGTGCCAGTAGTAAGACAGGCCATGGGGACTATGGCTACACCTTC
CDR3aa: CASSKTGHGDYGYTF

v_gene: TRBV3-1/TRBV3-2
abundance: -
d_gene: -
j_gene: TRBJ2-1
CDR3nt: TGTGCCAGCAGCCAAGGGAATAGGGCCAATGAGCAGTTCTTC
CDR3aa: CASSQGNRANEQFF

v_gene: TRBV7-2
abundance: -
d_gene: TRBD1
j_gene: TRBJ1-5
CDR3nt: TGTGCCAGCAGCTTAGGGGACAGGGTCCGGCGGGATCAGCCCCAGCATTTT
CDR3aa: CASSLGDRVRRDQPQHF

v_gene: TRBV4-1
abundance: -
d_gene: -
j_gene: TRBJ2-1
CDR3nt: TGCGCCAGCAGCCAAGGGTACCCGGCCTGGCAGTTCTTC
CDR3aa: CASSQGYPAWQFF

v_gene: TRBV25-1
abundance: -
d_gene: -
j_gene: TRBJ1-2
CDR3nt: TGTGCCAGCAGTGAATATTCCCCCCCCGGGGGACCCTATGGCTACACCTTC
CDR3aa: CASSEYSPPGGPYGYTF

v_gene: TRBV7-9
abundance: -
d_gene: -
j_gene: TRBJ1-1
CDR3nt: TGTGCCAGCAGCTTAATTGGGTGGGGGACCCAAGGGAACACTGAAGCTTTCTTT
CDR3aa: CASSLIGWGTQGNTEAFF

v_gene: TRBV6-5
abundance: -
d_gene: TRBD1
j_gene: TRBJ1-2
CDR3nt: TGTGCCAGCAGGCAACCGACAGGGCACTATGGCTACACCTTC
CDR3aa: CASRQPTGHYGYTF

v_gene: TRBV5-4
abundance: -
d_gene: -
j_gene: TRBJ2-1
CDR3nt: TGTGCCAGCAGCCGGGGGTACGATGAGCAGTTCTTC
CDR3aa: CASSRGYDEQFF

v_gene: TRBV28
abundance: medium-sized
d_gene: -
j_gene: TRBJ2-3
CDR3nt: TGTGCCAGCAGTTTCTCTCCCGCGACAGATACGCAGTATTTT
CDR3aa: CASSFSPATDTQYF

v_gene: TRBV9
abundance: -
d_gene: TRBD2
j_gene: TRBJ2-5
CDR3nt: TGTGCCAGCAGCCCTAGCGGGGGCCCGTACCAAGAGACCCAGTACTTC
CDR3aa: CASSPSGGPYQETQYF

v_gene: TRBV19
abundance: few
d_gene: -
j_gene: TRBJ1-2
CDR3nt: TGTGCCAGTAGTATAACAGGATTCTATGGCTACACCTTC
CDR3aa: CASSITGFYGYTF

v_gene: TRBV28
abundance: -
d_gene: -
j_gene: TRBJ2-1
CDR3nt: TGTGCCAGCAGTCCGCGCGGGTCTATCTCCTACAATGAGCAGTTCTTC
CDR3aa: CASSPRGSISYNEQFF

v_gene: TRBV25-1
abundance: once
d_gene: TRBD1
j_gene: TRBJ2-5
CDR3nt: TGTGCCAGCAGCCACCCCCTACAGGGGGCGTTGGAGACCCAGTACTTC
CDR3aa: CASSHPLQGALETQYF